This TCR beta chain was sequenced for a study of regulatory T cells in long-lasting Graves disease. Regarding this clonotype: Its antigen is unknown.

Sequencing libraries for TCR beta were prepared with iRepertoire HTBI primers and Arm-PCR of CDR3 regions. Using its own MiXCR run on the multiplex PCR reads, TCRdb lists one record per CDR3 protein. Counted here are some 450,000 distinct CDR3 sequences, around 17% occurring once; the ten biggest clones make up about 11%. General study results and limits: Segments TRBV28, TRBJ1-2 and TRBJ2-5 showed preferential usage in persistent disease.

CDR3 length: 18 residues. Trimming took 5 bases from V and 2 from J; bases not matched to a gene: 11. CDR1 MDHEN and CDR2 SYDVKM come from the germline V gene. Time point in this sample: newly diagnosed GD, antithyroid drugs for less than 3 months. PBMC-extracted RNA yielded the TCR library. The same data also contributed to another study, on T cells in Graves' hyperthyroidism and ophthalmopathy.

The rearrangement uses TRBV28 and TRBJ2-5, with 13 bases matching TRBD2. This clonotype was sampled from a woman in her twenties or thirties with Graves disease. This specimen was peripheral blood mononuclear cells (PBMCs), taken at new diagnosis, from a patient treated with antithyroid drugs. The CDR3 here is CASSISPGLAGMQETQYF. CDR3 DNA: TGTGCCAGCAGTATTTCTCCGGGACTAGCGGGAATGCAAGAGACCCAGTACTTC.